A selection of T cell receptor beta chains follows, all from one sample in a study of human T cells and chemical hapten exposure. MiXCR, run by TCRdb on the RACE reads, gives a single entry per CDR3 protein. The sample lists over 65,000 distinct CDR3 sequences; more than 9% were seen once. Sequenced material: whole blood, taken in connection with sensitization to the hapten diphenylcyclopropenone (DPC). The receptors here all came from a young man with alopecia areata. Some clones in this sample may be carry-over from other donors' samples. Both conserved end residues are part of each CDR3. A D gene is named only where the DNA matches it firmly. Clone size, where shown, is once, few, many, or a class for clones that have expanded.

many	-	TRBV19	TRBJ1-2	TGTGCCAGTACCCAGAGGGGGACCAACTATGGCTACACCTTC	CASTQRGTNYGYTF
few	TRBD1	TRBV4-3	TRBJ2-2	TGCGCCAGCAGCCAAGCCCGGACAGGGTTGGGCACCGGGGAGCTGTTTTTT	CASSQARTGLGTGELFF
-	-	TRBV6-2/TRBV6-3	TRBJ2-7	TGTGCCAGCAGCCAGCGCTACGAGCAGTACTTC	CASSQRYEQYF
many	TRBD2	TRBV20-1	TRBJ2-1	TGCAGTGCTAGAGACGCCGGTGGACTAGGCAATGAGCAGTTCTTC	CSARDAGGLGNEQFF
-	-	TRBV15	TRBJ1-1	TGTGCCACCAGCAGAGTTCCCGGGAGGAACACTGAAGCTTTCTTT	CATSRVPGRNTEAFF
-	TRBD1	TRBV7-2	TRBJ2-7	TGTGCCAGCAGCTTGAAGACAGGGAACACCTACGAGCAGTACTTC	CASSLKTGNTYEQYF
few	-	TRBV24-1	TRBJ2-7	TGTGCCACCAGTGATTCCCATGAGGACCCCGAGCAGTACTTC	CATSDSHEDPEQYF
few	TRBD2	TRBV7-2	TRBJ2-1	TGTGCCAGCAGCTTACGTCCGGGACTAGCGCTAGGTGAGCAGTTCTTC	CASSLRPGLALGEQFF
many	-	TRBV7-9	TRBJ2-2	TGTGCCAGCAGCTCCTCAGGGGTGCTTACCGGGGAGCTGTTTTTT	CASSSSGVLTGELFF
many	TRBD1	TRBV18	TRBJ1-1	TGTGCCAGCTCACCCTTCGTTGCACAGGGGGCAAACACTGAAGCTTTCTTT	CASSPFVAQGANTEAFF
-	-	TRBV6-2/TRBV6-3	TRBJ2-1	TGTGCCAGCAGTTACTCCCAGGGTAAGCCCTACAATGAGCAGTTCTTC	CASSYSQGKPYNEQFF